The subject of this entry is one T cell receptor (beta chain). Its antigen is as yet unknown. The data originate from a study of CD8+ T cells in alopecia areata. Broader study findings: Scalp samples also contribute reads from the resident alphabeta T cells found in normal skin. Although TCR sharing was seen in mice, sharing across patients was less clear, possibly for HLA-related reasons. Especially in alopecia totalis/universalis, lesional scalp showed greater clonality than normal scalp did.

cDNA serving as the sequencing template came from extracted, reverse transcribed RNA. Sequencing used immunoSEQ multiplex PCR; TCRdb keeps in-frame clones, though not all of them. The repertoire consists of 100,000 to 150,000 clones, with around 50% occurring once and the leading ten covering roughly a tenth. Sampling of alopecia areata patients yielded lesional scalp punch biopsies as well as peripheral blood. Trimming removed 6 bases from V and 6 bases from J, with 9 bases in between. The germline CDR1 and CDR2 sequences are DFQATT and SNEGSKA (reference sequence). This CDR3 has 11 residues. Sequencing was carried out using NKG2D-low CD8+ T cells sorted from blood. This TCR was sampled from a human donor with alopecia areata. The chain has TRBV20-1 and TRBJ2-1; D uncertain. CDR3 DNA sequence: TGCAGTGCCCTTTGGGGCAATGAGCAGTTCTTC. This encodes CSALWGNEQFF.